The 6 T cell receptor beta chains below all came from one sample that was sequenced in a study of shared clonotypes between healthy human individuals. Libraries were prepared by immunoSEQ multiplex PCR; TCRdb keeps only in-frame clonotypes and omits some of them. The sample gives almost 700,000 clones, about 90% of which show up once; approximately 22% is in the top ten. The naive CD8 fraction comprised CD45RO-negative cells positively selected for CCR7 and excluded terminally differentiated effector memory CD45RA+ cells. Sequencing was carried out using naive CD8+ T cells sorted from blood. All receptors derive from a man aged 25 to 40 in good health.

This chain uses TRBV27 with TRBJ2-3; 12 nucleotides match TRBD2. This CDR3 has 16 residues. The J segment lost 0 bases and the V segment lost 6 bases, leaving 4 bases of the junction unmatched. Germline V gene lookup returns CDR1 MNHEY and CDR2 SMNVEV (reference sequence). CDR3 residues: CASSRGTSGSTDTQYF. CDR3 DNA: TGTGCCAGCAGCCGGGGGACTAGCGGGAGCACAGATACGCAGTATTTT.

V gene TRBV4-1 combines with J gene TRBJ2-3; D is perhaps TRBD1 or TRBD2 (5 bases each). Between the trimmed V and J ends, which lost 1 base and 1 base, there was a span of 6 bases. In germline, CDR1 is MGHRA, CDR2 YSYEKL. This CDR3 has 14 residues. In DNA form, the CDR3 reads TGCGCCAGCAGCCAAGGGGACGGCACAGATACGCAGTATTTT. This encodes CASSQGDGTDTQYF.

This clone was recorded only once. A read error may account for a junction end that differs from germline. The CDR3 region is CSAPKNGQFF. DNA for the CDR3: TGCAGTGCTCCTAAAAATGGGCAGTTCTTC. The J gene is TRBJ2-1, the V gene TRBV20-1; D ambiguous. Germline CDR1 DFQATT, CDR2 SNEGSKA (reference sequence). This CDR3 has 10 amino acids.

The CDR3 nucleotides read TGTGCCAGCAGTTTCACAGGGGGCGGGGAGCAGTTCTTC. Translated, it gives CASSFTGGGEQFF. This chain joins TRBV27 and TRBJ2-1; 9 positions match TRBD1. The trim removed 3 bases at V and 10 bases at J, leaving 4 bases unmatched. Germline lookup yields CDR1 MNHEY and CDR2 SMNVEV (reference sequence). The CDR3 totals 13 residues.

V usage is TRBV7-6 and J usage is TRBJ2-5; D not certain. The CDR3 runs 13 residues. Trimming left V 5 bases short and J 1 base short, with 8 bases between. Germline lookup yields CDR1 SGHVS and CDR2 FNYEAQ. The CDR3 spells CASSPTLQETQYF. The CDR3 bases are TGTGCCAGCAGCCCGACACTCCAAGAGACCCAGTACTTC.

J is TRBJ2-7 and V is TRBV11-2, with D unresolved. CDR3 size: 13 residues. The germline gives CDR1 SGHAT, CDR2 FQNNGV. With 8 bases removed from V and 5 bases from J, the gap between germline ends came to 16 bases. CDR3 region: CASSSGVFDEQYF. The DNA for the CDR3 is TGTGCCAGCTCCTCCGGAGTATTCGACGAGCAGTACTTC.